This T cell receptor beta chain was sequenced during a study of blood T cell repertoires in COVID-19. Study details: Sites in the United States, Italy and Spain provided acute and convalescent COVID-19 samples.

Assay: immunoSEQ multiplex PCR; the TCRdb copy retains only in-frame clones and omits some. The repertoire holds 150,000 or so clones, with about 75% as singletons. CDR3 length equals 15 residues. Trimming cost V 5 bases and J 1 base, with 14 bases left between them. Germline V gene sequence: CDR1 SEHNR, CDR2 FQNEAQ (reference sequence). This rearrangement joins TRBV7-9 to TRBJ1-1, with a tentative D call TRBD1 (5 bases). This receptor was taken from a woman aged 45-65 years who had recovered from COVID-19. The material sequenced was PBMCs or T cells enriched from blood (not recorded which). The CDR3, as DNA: TGTGCCAGCAGCCCCGGGGGAAGGGGGAACACTGAAGCTTTCTTT. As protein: CASSPGGRGNTEAFF.